This T cell receptor (beta chain) is drawn from a study of tumor-infiltrating lymphocytes in primary liver carcinoma. Study-wide findings and caveats: Less overlap was seen in tumor-adjacent and tumor-blood pairs than in tumor region pairs.

Production of TCR beta cDNA used about 500 ng total RNA together with a constant-region primer. Slightly modified ARM-PCR with three nested multiplex PCR rounds yielded TCR beta libraries. Rounds one and two of PCR, each of roughly 10 cycles, were primed with TRBV1-TRBV30 forward primers and a C-beta reverse primer. TCRdb re-derived calls from the multiplex PCR reads in MiXCR, one entry per CDR3 protein. The sample has approximately 80,000 distinct CDR3 sequences, roughly two thirds seen once. With regard to this clonotype: The target antigen is unknown. Mismatch with germline at one junction end may stem from a read error.

The CDR3 loop spans 16 amino acids. CDR1 is SGHDT, CDR2 YYEEEE, per germline. Co-extracting RNA and DNA was done with 20-30 mg of unsorted bulk tissue as input. The specimen was tumor-adjacent normal liver tissue. This chain uses TRBV5-6 with TRBJ1-1, with TRBD1 matching 8 bases. The clonotype was recovered from a man aged 40-49 years with primary liver carcinoma and hepatitis B virus infection. The CDR3 coding sequence is TGTGACAGCAGCTCCTACTCCAGGGGGCAAACGTCTGAAGCTTTCTTT. Encoded protein: CDSSSYSRGQTSEAFF. Full variable domain (rest looked up from reference TRBV5-6 and TRBJ1-1): DAGVTQSPTHLIKTRGQQVTLRCSPKSGHDTVSWYQQALGQGPQFIFQYYEEEERQRGNFPDRFSGHQFPNYSSELNVNALLLGDSALYLCDSSSYSRGQTSEAFFGQGTRLTVV.